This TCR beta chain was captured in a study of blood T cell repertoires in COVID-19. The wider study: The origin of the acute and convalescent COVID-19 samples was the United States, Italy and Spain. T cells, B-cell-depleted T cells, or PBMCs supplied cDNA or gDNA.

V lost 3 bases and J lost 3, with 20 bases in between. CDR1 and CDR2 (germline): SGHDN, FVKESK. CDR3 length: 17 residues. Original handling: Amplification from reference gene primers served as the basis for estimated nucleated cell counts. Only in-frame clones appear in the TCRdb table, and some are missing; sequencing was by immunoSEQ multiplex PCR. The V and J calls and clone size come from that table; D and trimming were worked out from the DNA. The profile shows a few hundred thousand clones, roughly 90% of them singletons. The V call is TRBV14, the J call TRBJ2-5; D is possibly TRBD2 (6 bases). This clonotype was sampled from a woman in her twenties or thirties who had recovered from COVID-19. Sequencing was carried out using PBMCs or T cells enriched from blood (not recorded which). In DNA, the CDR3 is TGTGCCAGCAGCCATCGATTCGGGAGCTTCGGGGAAGAGACCCAGTACTTC. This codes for CASSHRFGSFGEETQYF.